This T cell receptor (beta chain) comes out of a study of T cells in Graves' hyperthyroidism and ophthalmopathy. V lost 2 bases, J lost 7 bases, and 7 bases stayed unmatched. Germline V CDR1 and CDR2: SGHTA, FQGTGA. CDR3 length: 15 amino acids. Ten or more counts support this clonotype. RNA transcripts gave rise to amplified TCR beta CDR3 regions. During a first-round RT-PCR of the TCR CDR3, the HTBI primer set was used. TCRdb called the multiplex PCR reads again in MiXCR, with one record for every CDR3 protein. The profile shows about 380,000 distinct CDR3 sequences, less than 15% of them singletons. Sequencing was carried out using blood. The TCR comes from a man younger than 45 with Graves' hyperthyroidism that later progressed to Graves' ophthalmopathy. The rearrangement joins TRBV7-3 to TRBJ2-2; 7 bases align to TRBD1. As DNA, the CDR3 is TGTGCCAGCAGCTTAGGGTCACAGGGGCACGGGGAGCTGTTTTTT. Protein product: CASSLGSQGHGELFF.